This T cell receptor beta chain was captured by sequencing in a study of technical replicates of blood from a few donors. Repertoires were generated with immunoSEQ multiplex PCR, while TCRdb's copy carries only in-frame clones and drops some. The sample yields tens of thousands of clones, around nine tenths seen once. Germline loops: CDR1 SQVTM, CDR2 ANQGSEA. This CDR3 contains 16 residues. V was shortened by 0 bases and J by 4 bases, with 19 bases between the two germline ends. The origin of this receptor is a human donor in good health. The J gene is TRBJ2-7, the V gene TRBV29-1; D is undetermined. Sequenced: T cells isolated from PBMCs. In nucleotides, the CDR3 is TGCAGCGTTGAAGATCCGCAGCGCGGCACCGGGTACGAGCAGTACTTC. This translates into CSVEDPQRGTGYEQYF.